The clone carrying this T cell receptor (beta chain) was counted between two and nine times. Its specificity is not known. The length of the CDR3 is 13 residues. V lost 1 base to trimming and J lost 11 bases, with 14 bases between them. Germline-derived CDR1 and CDR2 are SGHTA and FQGNSA. This entry belongs to a study of blood T cells in healthy people across ages. Points from the study as a whole: Comparison with aged donors showed that long-lived donors had more naive CD4+ cells and higher diversity.

Isolated per sample were at least 6 million PBMCs. It was with a sample-barcoded 5' primer and a J-beta primer mix that a second PCR of about 7 to 12 cycles was run. One entry per CDR3 protein, called by TCRdb with MiXCR from the 5' RACE reads. The sample holds approximately 780,000 distinct CDR3 sequences; more than 25% are singletons and the top ten take 2.5% to 3.5%. These data were also reused for a study on T cells of mothers and their children. This second study notes: Barcodes and 2-4 random nucleotides were added by M1S in the second PCR. Biologically related mothers and children overlapped slightly more than unrelated pairs, a non-significant difference.

The chain joins TRBV7-2 to TRBJ2-5; D gene uncertain. Input material: blood. The TCR sequence derives from a boy between 10 and 17 years old in good health. CDR3 loop: CASSLEGSYGQYF. The CDR3 DNA reads as TGTGCCAGCAGCTTAGAAGGCTCCTACGGGCAGTACTTC. Filled out from reference TRBV7-2 and TRBJ2-5, the complete variable domain reads GAGVSQSPSNKVTEKGKDVELRCDPISGHTALYWYRQSLGQGLEFLIYFQGNSAPDKSGLPSDRFSAERTGGSVSTLTIQRTQQEDSAVYLCASSLEGSYGQYFGPGTRLLVL.